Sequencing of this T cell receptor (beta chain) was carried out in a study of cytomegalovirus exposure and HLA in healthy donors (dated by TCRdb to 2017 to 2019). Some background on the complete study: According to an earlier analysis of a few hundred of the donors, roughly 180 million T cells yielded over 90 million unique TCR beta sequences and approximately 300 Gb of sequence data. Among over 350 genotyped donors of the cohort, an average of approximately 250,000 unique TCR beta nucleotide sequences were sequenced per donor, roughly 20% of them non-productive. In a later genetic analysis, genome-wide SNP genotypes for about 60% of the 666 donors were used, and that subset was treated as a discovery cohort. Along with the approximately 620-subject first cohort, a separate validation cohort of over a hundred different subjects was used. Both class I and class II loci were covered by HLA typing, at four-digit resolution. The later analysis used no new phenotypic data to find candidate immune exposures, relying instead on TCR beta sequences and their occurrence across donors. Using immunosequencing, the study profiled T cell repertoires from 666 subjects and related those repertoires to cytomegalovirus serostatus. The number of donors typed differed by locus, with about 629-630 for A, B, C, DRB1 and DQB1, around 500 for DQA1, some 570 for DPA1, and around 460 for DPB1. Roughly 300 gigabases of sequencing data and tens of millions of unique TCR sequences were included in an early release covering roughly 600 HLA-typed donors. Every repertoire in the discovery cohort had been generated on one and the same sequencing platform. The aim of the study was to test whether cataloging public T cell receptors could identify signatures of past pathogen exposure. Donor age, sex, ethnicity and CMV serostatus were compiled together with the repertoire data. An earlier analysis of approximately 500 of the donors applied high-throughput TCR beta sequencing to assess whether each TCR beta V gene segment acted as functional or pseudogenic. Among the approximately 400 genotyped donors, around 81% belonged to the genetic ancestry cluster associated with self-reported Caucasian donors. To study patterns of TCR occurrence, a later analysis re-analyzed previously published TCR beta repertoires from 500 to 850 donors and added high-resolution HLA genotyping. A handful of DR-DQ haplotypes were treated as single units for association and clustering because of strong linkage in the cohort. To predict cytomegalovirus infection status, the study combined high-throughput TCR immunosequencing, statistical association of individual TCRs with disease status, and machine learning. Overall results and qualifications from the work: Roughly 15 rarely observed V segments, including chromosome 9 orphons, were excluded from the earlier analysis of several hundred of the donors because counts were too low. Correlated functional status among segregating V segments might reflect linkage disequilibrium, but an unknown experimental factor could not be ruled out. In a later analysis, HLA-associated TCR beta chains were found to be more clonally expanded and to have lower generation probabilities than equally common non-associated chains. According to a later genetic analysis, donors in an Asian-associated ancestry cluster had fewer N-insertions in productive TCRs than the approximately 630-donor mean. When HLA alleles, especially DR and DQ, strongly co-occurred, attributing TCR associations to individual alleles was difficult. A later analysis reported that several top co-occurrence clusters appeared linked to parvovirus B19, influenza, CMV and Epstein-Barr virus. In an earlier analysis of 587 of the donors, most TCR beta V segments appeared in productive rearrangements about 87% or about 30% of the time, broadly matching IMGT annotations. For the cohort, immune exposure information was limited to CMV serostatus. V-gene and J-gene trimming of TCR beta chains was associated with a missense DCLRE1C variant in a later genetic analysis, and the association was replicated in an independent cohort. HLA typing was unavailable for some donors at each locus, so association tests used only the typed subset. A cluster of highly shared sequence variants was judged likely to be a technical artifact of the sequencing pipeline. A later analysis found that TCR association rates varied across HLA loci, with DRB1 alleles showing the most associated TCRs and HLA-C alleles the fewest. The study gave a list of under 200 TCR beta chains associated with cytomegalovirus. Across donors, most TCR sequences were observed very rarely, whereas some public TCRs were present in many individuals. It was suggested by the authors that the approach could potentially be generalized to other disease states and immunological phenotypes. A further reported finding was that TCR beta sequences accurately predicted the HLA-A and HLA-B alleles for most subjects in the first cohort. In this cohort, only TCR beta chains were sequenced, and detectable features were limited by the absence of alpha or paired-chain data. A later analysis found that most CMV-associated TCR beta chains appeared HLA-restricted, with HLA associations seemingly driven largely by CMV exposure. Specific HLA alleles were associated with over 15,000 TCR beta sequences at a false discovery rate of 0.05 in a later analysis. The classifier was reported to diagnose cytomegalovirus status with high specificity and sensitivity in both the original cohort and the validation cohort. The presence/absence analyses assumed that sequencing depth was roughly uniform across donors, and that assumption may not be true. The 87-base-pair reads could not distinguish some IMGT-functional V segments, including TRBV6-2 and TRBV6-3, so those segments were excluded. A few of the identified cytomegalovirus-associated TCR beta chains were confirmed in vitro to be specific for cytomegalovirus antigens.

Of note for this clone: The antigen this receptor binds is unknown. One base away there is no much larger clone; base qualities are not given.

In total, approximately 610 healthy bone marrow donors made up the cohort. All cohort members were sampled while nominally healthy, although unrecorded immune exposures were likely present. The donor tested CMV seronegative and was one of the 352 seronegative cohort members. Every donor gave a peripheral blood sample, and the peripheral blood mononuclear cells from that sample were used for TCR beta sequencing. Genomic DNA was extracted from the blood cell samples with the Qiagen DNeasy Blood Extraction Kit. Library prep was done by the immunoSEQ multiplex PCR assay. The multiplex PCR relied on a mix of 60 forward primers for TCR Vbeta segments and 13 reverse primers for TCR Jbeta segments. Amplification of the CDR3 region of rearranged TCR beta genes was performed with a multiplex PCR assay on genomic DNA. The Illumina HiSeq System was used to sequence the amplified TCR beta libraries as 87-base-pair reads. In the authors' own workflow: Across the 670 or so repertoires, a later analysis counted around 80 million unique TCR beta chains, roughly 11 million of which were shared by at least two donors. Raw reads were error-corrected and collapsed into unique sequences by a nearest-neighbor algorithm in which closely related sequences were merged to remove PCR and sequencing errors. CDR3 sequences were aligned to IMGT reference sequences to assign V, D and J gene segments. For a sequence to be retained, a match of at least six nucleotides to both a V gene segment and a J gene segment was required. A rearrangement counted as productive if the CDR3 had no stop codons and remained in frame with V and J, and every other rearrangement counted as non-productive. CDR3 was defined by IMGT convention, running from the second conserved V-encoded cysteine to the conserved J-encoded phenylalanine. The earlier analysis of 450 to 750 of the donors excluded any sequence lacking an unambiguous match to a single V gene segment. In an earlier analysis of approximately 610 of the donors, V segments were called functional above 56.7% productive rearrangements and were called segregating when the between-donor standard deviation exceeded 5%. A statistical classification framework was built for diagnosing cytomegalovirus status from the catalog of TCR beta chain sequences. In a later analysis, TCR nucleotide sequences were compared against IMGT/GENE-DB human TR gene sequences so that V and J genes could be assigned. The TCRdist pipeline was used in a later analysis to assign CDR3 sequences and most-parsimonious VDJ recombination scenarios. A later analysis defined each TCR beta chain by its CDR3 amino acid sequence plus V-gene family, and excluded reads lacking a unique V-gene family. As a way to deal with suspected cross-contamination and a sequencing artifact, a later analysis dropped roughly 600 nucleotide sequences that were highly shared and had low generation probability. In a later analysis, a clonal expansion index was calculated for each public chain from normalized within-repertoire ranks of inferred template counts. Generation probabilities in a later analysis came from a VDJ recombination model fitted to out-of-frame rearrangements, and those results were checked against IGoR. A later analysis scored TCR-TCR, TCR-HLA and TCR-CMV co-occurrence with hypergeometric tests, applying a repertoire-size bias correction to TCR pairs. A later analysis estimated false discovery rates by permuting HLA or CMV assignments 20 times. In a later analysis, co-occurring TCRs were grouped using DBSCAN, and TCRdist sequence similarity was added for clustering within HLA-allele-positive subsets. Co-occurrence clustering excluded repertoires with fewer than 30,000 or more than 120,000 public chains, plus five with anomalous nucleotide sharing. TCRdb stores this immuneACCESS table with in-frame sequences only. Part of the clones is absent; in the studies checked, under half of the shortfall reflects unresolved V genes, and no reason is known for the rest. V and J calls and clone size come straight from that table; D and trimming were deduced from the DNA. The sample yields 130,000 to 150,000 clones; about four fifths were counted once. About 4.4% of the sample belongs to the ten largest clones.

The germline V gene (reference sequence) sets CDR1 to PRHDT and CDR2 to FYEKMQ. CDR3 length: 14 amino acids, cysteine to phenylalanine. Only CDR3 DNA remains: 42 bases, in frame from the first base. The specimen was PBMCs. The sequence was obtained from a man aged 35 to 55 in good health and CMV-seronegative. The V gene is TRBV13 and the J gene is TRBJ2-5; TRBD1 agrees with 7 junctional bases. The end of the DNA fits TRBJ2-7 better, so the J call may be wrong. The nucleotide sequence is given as TGTGCCAGCAGCACCCGGGACAGTCAGTACGAGCAGTACTTC. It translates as CASSTRDSQYEQYF.